This TCR beta chain was captured in a study of blood T cell repertoires in COVID-19. Study details: Whether acute or convalescent, the COVID-19 samples came from the United States, Italy and Spain. Nucleic acid was either cDNA or gDNA, and it came from T cells, B-cell-depleted T cells, or PBMCs.

Original methodology: Nucleated cell counts were estimated from reference gene primer amplification. TCRdb keeps only in-frame clones here, not all; method: immunoSEQ multiplex PCR. From that table come the V and J calls and clone size; the DNA was used to work out D and trimming. The sample records about 190,000 clones, about 84% being singletons. The CDR3 extends over 14 amino acids. Trimming cost V 3 bases and J 1 base; bases outside gene matches: 2. Germline CDR1 and CDR2: MNHEY and SVGAGI. The receptor was isolated from a middle-aged man with acute COVID-19. The chain uses TRBV6-5 and TRBJ2-7; 8 nucleotides agree with TRBD2. Sequenced: PBMCs or T cells enriched from blood (not recorded which). The CDR3 protein is CASSYKRESYEQYF. For the CDR3, the DNA is TGTGCCAGCAGTTATAAGCGGGAGTCCTACGAGCAGTACTTC.